Listed below are T cell receptor beta chains from one sample, sequenced in a study of cytomegalovirus exposure and HLA in healthy donors. Only in-frame clones appear in the TCRdb table, and some are missing; sequencing was by immunoSEQ multiplex PCR. The table shows tens of thousands of clones, with roughly 96% occurring only once. The material sequenced was PBMCs. Source of these receptors: a man between 18 and 35 years old in good health and CMV-seronegative. Both conserved end residues are part of each CDR3. D genes are given only for firm matches. Where a row states a size, it is once, few, many or the class of an expanded clone; other rows omit it.

NA TRBJ2-1 NA TRBV11-3 CASSLMARREQFF TGTGCCAGCAGCTTAATGGCGAGGCGGGAGCAGTTCTTC
NA TRBJ2-7 TRBD2 TRBV5-1 CASSFGTSGNEQYF TGCGCCAGCAGCTTTGGAACTAGCGGGAACGAGCAGTACTTC
NA TRBJ2-1 TRBD1 TRBV7-2 CASSARQGRSYNEQFF TGTGCCAGCAGCGCCCGACAGGGACGCTCCTACAATGAGCAGTTCTTC
NA TRBJ2-1 TRBD2 TRBV11-3 CASSWGLADEQFF TGTGCCAGCAGCTGGGGACTAGCTGATGAGCAGTTCTTC
NA TRBJ1-2 NA TRBV15 CATSTIFGVFGSAGDGYTF TGTGCCACCAGTACAATCTTTGGTGTCTTTGGTTCCGCTGGAGATGGCTACACCTTC
NA TRBJ1-5 TRBD1 TRBV28 CASRTGHQPQHF TGTGCCAGCCGGACAGGGCACCAGCCCCAGCATTTT
NA TRBJ1-2 NA TRBV10-2 CASMIAGGNGYTF TGCGCCAGCATGATCGCGGGGGGAAATGGCTACACCTTC
NA TRBJ1-5 NA TRBV12-5 CASGSAGLSNQPQHF TGTGCTAGTGGTTCCGCCGGACTTAGCAATCAGCCCCAGCATTTT
NA TRBJ2-5 TRBD2 TRBV10-3 CAISGASGGDQETQYF TGTGCCATCAGTGGGGCTAGCGGGGGGGACCAAGAGACCCAGTACTTC
NA TRBJ1-5 TRBD1 TRBV30 CAWSVGTGGDQPQHF TGTGCCTGGAGTGTAGGGACAGGAGGGGATCAGCCCCAGCATTTT
NA TRBJ2-1 NA TRBV19 CASSIVSIGLGYNEQFF TGTGCCAGTAGTATAGTTAGTATAGGACTTGGCTACAATGAGCAGTTCTTC
NA TRBJ1-1 NA TRBV5-1 CASSLVEGQNTEAFF TGCGCCAGCAGCTTGGTGGAGGGGCAGAACACTGAAGCTTTCTTT
NA TRBJ1-1 TRBD1 TRBV15 CATSSHRGNTEAFF TGTGCCACCAGCAGTCACAGGGGGAACACTGAAGCTTTCTTT
NA TRBJ1-5 NA TRBV19 CASSPLSLGNQPQHF TGTGCCAGCAGCCCTTTGTCCCTAGGCAATCAGCCCCAGCATTTT
NA TRBJ2-2 NA TRBV29-1 CSVGGQATGELFF TGCAGCGTTGGGGGGCAGGCCACCGGGGAGCTGTTTTTT
NA TRBJ1-1 NA TRBV27 CASSLLTGNTEAFF TGTGCCAGCAGTCTACTAACAGGGAACACTGAAGCTTTCTTT
NA TRBJ1-5 NA TRBV27 CASTGSGNQPQHF TGTGCCAGCACCGGGAGTGGCAATCAGCCCCAGCATTTT
NA TRBJ2-3 TRBD1 TRBV5-1 CASSLEFGDRYFTDTQYF TGCGCCAGCAGCTTGGAATTTGGGGACAGATATTTCACAGATACGCAGTATTTT
NA TRBJ1-2 TRBD1 TRBV15 CATSRGQGSDLYGYTF TGTGCCACCAGCAGAGGACAGGGCTCAGATTTGTATGGCTACACCTTC
NA TRBJ1-4 NA TRBV25-1 CASSDPGGVVDEKLFF TGTGCCAGCAGTGACCCAGGAGGGGTCGTGGATGAAAAACTGTTTTTT
NA TRBJ1-1 TRBD1 TRBV27 CASRPNTGGGLRTEAFF TGTGCCAGCAGACCGAATACGGGAGGGGGCCTTAGAACTGAAGCTTTCTTT
NA TRBJ1-4 TRBD1 TRBV6-6 CASIRGADNEKLFF TGTGCCAGCATCAGGGGGGCGGACAATGAAAAACTGTTTTTT
once TRBJ2-3 NA TRBV28 CASSFSKKGKDTQYF TGTGCCAGCAGTTTTAGTAAAAAGGGGAAAGATACGCAGTATTTT
NA TRBJ1-2 TRBD1 TRBV2 CASSVGTVNNYGYTF TGTGCCAGCAGTGTAGGGACAGTAAATAACTATGGCTACACCTTC
NA TRBJ1-2 TRBD1 TRBV27 CASRKIPGQGTGDGYTF TGTGCCAGCAGGAAAATACCGGGACAGGGGACGGGTGATGGCTACACCTTC